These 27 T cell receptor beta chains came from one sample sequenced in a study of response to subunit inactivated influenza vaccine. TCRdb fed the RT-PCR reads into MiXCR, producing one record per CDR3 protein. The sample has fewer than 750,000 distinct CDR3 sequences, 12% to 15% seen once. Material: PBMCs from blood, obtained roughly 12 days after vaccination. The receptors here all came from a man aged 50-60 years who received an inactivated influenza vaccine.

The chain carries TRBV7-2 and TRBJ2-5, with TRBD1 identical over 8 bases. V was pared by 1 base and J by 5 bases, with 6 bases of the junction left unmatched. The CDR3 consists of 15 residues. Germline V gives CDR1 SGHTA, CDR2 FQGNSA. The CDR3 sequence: CASSLVAGGIETQYF. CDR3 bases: TGTGCCAGCAGCTTAGTGGCAGGGGGCATCGAGACCCAGTACTTC.

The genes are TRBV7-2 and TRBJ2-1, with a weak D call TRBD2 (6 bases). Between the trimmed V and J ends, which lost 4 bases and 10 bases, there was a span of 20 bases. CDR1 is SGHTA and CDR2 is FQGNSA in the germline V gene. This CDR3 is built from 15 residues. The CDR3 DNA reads TGTGCCAGCAGCTCGTACATGTCGGCGGGGAAAGAGCAGTTCTTC. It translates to CASSSYMSAGKEQFF.

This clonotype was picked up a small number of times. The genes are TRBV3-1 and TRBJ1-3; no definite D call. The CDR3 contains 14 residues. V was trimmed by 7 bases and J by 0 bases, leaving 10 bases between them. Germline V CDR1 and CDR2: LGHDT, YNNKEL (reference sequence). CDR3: CASIPGNSGNTIYF. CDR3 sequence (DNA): TGTGCCAGCATACCAGGCAACTCTGGAAACACCATATATTTT.

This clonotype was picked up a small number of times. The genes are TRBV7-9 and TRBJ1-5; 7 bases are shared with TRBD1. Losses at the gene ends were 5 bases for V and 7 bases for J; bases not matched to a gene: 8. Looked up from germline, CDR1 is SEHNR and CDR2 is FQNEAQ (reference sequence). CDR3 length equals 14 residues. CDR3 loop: CASSQDRVEQPQHF. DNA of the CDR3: TGTGCCAGCAGCCAAGACAGGGTGGAACAGCCCCAGCATTTT.

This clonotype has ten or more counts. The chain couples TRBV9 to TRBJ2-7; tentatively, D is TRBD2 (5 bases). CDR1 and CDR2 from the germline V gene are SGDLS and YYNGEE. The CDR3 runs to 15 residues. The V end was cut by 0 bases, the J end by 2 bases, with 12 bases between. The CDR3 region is CASSVANSVAYEQYF. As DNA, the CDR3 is TGTGCCAGCAGCGTAGCTAATAGCGTAGCCTACGAGCAGTACTTC.

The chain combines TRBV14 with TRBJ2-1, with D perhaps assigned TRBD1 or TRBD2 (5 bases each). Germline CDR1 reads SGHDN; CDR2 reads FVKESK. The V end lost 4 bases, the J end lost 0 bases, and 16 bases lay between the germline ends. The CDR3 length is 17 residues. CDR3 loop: CASSPPGARSSYNEQFF. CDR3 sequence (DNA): TGTGCCAGCAGCCCCCCCGGGGCACGGAGCTCCTACAATGAGCAGTTCTTC.

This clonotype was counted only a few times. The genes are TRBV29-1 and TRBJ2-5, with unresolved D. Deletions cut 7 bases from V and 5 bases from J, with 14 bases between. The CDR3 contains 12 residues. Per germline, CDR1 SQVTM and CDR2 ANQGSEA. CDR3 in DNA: TGCAGCGCCCAGGACGGCCGGGAGACCCAGTACTTC. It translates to CSAQDGRETQYF. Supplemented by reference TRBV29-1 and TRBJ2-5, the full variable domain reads SAVISQKPSRDICQRGTSLTIQCQVDSQVTMMFWYRQQPGQSLTLIATANQGSEATYESGFVIDKFPISRPNLTFSTLTVSNMSPEDSSIYLCSAQDGRETQYFGPGTRLLVL.

The CDR3 spells CASSLEVYETQYF. CDR3 in DNA: TGTGCCAGCAGCTTAGAAGTCTATGAGACCCAGTACTTC. The chain couples TRBV11-3 to TRBJ2-5; D ambiguous. Trimming removed 0 bases from V and 5 bases from J, with 7 bases in between. CDR1 is SGHNT and CDR2 is YENEEA in the germline V gene. The CDR3 loop spans 13 amino acids.

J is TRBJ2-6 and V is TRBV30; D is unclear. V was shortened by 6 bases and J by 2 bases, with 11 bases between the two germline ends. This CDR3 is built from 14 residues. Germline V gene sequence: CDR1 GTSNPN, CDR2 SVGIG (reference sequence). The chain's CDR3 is CACFLSAGANVLTF. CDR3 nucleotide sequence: TGTGCCTGTTTTCTCTCTGCTGGGGCCAACGTCCTGACTTTC.

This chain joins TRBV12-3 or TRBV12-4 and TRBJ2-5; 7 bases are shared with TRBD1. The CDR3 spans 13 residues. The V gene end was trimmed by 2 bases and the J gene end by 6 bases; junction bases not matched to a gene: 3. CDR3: CASSLQGEKTQYF. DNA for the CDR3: TGTGCCAGCAGTTTACAGGGGGAAAAGACCCAGTACTTC.

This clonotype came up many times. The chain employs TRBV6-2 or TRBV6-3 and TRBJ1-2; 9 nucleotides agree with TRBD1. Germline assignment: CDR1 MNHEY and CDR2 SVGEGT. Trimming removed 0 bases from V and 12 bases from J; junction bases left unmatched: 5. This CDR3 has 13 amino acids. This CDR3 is CASSYSPTGGHTF. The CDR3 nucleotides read TGTGCCAGCAGTTACTCCCCGACAGGGGGGCACACCTTC.

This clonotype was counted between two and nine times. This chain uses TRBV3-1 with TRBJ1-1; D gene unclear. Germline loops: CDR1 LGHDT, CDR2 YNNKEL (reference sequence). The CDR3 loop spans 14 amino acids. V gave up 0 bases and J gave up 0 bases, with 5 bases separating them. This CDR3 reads CASSQDTVNTEAFF. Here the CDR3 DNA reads TGTGCCAGCAGCCAAGATACAGTGAACACTGAAGCTTTCTTT.

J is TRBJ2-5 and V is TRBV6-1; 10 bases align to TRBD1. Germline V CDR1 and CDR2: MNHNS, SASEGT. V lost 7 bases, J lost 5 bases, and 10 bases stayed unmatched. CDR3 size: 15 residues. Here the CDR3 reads CASNGAGQGVETQYF. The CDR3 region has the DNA TGTGCCAGCAATGGGGCCGGACAGGGGGTTGAGACCCAGTACTTC.

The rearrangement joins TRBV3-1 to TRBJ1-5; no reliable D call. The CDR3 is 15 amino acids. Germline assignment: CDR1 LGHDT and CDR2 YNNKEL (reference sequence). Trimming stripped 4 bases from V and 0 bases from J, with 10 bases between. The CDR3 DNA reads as TGTGCCAGCAGCCCAAGTTGGGGTAGCAATCAGCCCCAGCATTTT. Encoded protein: CASSPSWGSNQPQHF.

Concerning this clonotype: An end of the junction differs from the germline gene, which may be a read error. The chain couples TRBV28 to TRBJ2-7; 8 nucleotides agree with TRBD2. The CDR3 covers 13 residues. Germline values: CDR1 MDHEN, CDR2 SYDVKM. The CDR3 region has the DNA TGTGCCAGCAGTCCTTGGGATGCGGGGGGTGTGTTGTTC. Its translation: CASSPWDAGGVLF.

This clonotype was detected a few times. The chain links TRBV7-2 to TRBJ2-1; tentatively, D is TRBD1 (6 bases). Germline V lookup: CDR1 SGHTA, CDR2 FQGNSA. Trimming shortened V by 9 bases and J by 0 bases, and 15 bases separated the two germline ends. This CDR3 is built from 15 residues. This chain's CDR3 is CASTLTGSSYNEQFF. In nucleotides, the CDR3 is TGTGCCAGTACTCTAACAGGGAGCTCCTACAATGAGCAGTTCTTC.

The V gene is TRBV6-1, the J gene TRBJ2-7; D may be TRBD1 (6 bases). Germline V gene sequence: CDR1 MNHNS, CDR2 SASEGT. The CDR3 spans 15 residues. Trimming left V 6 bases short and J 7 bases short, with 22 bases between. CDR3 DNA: TGTGCCAGCAGACCCGGACAGTATCGATCGGGAGAGCAGTACTTC. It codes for CASRPGQYRSGEQYF.

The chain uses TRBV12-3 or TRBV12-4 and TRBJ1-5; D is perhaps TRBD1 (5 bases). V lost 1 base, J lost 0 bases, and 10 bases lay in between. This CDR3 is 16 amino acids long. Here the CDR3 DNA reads TGTGCCAGCAGTTTAGATGGGGCAGTTAGCAATCAGCCCCAGCATTTT. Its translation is CASSLDGAVSNQPQHF.

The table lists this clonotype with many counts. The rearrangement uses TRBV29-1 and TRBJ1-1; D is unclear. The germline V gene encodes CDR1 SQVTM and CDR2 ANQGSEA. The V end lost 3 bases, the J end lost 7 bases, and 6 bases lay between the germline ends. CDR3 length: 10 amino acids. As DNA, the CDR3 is TGCAGCGTTGATGCGATTGAAGCTTTCTTT. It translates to CSVDAIEAFF.

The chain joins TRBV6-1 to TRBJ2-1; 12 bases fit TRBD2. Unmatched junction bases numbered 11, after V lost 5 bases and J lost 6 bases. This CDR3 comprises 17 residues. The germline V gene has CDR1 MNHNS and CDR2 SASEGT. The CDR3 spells CASSPLAGGLFRNEQFF. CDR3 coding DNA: TGTGCCAGCAGTCCCCTAGCGGGGGGGCTTTTTCGCAATGAGCAGTTCTTC.

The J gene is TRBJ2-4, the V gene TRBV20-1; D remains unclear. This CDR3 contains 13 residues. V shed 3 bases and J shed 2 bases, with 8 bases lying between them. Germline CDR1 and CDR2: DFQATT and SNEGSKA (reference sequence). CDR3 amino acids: CSARALTKNIQYF. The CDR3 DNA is TGCAGTGCTAGGGCTTTGACCAAAAACATTCAGTACTTC.

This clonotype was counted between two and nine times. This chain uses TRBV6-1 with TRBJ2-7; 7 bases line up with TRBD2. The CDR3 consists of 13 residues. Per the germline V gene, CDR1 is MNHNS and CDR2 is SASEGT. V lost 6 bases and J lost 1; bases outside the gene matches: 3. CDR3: CASSQRDSYEQYF. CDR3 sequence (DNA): TGTGCCAGCAGCCAGCGGGATTCCTACGAGCAGTACTTC.

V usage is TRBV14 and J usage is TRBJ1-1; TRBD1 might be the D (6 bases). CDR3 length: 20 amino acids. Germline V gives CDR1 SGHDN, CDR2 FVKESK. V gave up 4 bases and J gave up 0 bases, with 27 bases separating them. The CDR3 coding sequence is TGTGCCAGCAGCCCGCCACCCATACCAGGACAGAGCTCCATGAACACTGAAGCTTTCTTT. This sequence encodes CASSPPPIPGQSSMNTEAFF.

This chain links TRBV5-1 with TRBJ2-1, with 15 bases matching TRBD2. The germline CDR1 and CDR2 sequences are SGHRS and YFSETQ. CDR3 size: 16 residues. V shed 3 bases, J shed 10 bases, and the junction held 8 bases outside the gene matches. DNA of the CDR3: TGCGCCAGCAGCTCCGCCGGGACTAGCGGGGGGAAGGAGCAGTTCTTC. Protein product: CASSSAGTSGGKEQFF.

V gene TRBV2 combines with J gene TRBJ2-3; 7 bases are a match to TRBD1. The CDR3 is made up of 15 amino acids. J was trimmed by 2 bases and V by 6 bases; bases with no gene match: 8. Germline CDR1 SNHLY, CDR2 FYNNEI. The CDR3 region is CASSLQGTNTDTQYF. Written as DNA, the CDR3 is TGTGCCAGCAGCCTACAGGGGACCAACACAGATACGCAGTATTTT.

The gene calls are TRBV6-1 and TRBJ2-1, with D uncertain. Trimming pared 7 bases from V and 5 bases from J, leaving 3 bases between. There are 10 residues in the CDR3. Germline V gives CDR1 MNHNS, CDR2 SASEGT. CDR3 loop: CASTHNEQFF. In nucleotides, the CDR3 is TGTGCCAGCACTCACAATGAGCAGTTCTTC.

The CDR3 region is CASSYPLSSGTLGEQYF. The CDR3 coding sequence is TGTGCCAGCAGTTACCCTCTATCTAGCGGGACCTTGGGTGAGCAGTACTTC. The J gene is TRBJ2-7, the V gene TRBV6-5; 9 nucleotides align to TRBD2. Germline values: CDR1 MNHEY, CDR2 SVGAGI. Losses at the gene ends were 2 bases for V and 7 bases for J; bases not matched to a gene: 15. This CDR3 has 17 amino acids.